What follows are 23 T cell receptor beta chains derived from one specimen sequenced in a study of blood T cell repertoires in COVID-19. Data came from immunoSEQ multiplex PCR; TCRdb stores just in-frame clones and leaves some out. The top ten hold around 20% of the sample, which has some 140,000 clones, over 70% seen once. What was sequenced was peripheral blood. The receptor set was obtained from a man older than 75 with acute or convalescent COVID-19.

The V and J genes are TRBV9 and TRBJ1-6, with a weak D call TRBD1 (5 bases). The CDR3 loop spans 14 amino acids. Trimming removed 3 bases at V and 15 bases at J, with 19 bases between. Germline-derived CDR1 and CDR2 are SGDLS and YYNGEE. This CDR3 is CASSARGTSIGLHF. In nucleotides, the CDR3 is TGTGCCAGCAGCGCGCGGGGGACGTCTATTGGCCTCCACTTT.

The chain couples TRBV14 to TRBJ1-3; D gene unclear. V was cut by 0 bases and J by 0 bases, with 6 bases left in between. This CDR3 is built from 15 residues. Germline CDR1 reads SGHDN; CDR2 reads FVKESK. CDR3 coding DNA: TGTGCCAGCAGCCAAGATGTTAACTCTGGAAACACCATATATTTT. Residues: CASSQDVNSGNTIYF. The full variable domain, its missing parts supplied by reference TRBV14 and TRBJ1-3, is EAGVTQFPSHSVIEKGQTVTLRCDPISGHDNLYWYRRVMGKEIKFLLHFVKESKQDESGMPNNRFLAERTGGTYSTLKVQPAELEDSGVYFCASSQDVNSGNTIYFGEGSWLTVV.

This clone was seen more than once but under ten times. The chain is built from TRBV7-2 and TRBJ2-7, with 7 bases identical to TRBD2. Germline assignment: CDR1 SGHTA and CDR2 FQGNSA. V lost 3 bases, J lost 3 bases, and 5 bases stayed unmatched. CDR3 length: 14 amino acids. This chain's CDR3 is CASSLGRDYYEQYF. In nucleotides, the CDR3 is TGTGCCAGCAGCTTGGGCAGGGACTACTACGAGCAGTACTTC.

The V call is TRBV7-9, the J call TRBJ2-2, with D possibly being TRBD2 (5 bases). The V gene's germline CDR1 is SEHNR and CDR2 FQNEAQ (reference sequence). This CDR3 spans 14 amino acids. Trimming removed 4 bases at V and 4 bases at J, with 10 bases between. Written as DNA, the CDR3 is TGTGCCAGCAGCTCCCTCCGGGGCACCGGGGAGCTGTTTTTT. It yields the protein CASSSLRGTGELFF.

The CDR3 region is CASSPLASGGNQPQHF. CDR3 DNA sequence: TGTGCCAGCAGTCCCTTAGCCTCGGGGGGCAATCAGCCCCAGCATTTT. The chain is built from TRBV6-2 or TRBV6-3 and TRBJ1-5, with D perhaps matching TRBD1 (5 bases). Germline V lookup: CDR1 MNHEY, CDR2 SVGEGT. V gave up 5 bases and J gave up 2 bases, with 16 bases separating them. The CDR3 length is 16 residues.

The CDR3 region is CASSQDGLGRRELFF. The DNA for the CDR3 is TGCGCCAGCAGCCAAGATGGGCTTGGGCGCAGGGAGCTGTTTTTT. The V gene is TRBV4-3, the J gene TRBJ2-2, with D unclear. V shed 0 bases and J shed 9 bases, with 14 bases lying between them. In germline, CDR1 is LGHNA, CDR2 YSLEER. The CDR3 is 15 amino acids.

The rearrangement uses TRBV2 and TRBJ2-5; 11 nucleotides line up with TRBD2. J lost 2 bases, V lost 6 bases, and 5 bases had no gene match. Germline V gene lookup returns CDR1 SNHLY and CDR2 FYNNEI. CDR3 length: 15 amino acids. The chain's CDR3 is CASRLAGGGQETQYF. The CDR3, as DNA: TGTGCCAGCAGGCTAGCGGGGGGAGGACAAGAGACCCAGTACTTC.

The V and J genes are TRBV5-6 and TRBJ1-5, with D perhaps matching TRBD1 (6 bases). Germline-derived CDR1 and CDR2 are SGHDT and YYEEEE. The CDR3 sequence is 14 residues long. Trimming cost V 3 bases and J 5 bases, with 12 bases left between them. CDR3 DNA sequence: TGTGCCAGCAGCTACGGACAGAGCGATCAGCCCCAGCATTTT. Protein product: CASSYGQSDQPQHF. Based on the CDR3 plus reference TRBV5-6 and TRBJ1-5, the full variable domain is DAGVTQSPTHLIKTRGQQVTLRCSPKSGHDTVSWYQQALGQGPQFIFQYYEEEERQRGNFPDRFSGHQFPNYSSELNVNALLLGDSALYLCASSYGQSDQPQHFGDGTRLSIL.

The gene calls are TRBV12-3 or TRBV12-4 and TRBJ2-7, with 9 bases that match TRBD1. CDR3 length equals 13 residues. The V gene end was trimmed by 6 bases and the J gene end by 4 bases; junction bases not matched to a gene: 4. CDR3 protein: CASRSGTGYEQYF. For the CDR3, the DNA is TGTGCCAGCAGAAGCGGGACAGGGTACGAGCAGTACTTC.

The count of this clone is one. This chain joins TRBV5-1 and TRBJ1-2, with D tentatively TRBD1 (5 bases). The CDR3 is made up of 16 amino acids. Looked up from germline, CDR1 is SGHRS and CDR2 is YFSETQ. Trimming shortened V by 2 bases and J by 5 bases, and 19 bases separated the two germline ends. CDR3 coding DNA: TGCGCCAGCAGCTTAAGGGGCGACTTCTACCCATATGGCTACACCTTC. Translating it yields CASSLRGDFYPYGYTF.

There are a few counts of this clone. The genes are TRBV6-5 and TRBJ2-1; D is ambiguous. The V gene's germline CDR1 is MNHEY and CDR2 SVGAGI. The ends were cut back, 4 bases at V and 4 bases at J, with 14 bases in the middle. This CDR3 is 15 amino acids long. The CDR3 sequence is CASSSESGIYNEQFF. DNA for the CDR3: TGTGCCAGCAGTTCCGAGTCAGGTATATACAATGAGCAGTTCTTC.

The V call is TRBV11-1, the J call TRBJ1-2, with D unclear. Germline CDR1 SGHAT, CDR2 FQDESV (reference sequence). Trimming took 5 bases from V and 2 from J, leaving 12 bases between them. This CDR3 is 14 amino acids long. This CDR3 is CASSPSGLNYGYTF. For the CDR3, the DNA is TGTGCCAGCAGCCCGTCCGGACTAAACTATGGCTACACCTTC.

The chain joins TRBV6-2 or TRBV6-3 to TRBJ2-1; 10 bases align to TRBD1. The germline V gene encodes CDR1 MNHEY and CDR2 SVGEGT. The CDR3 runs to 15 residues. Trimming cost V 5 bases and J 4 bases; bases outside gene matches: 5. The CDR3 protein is CASSGDRGLYNEQFF. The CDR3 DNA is TGTGCCAGCAGTGGGGACAGGGGACTATACAATGAGCAGTTCTTC.

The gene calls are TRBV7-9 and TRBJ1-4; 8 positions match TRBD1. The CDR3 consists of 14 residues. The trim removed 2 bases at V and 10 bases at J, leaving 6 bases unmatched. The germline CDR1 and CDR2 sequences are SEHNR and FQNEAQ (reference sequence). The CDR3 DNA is TGTGCCAGCAGCTTACAGGGGGCCGGAGGAAAACTGTTTTTT. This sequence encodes CASSLQGAGGKLFF. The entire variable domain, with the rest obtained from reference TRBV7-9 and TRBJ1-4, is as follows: DTGVSQNPRHKITKRGQNVTFRCDPISEHNRLYWYRQTLGQGPEFLTYFQNEAQLEKSRLLSDRFSAERPKGSFSTLEIQRTEQGDSAMYLCASSLQGAGGKLFFGSGTQLSVL.

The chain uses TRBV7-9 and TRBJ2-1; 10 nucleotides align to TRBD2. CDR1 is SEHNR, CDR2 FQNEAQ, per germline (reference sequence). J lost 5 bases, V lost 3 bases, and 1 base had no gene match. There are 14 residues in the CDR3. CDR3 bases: TGTGCCAGCAGCTTTGGACTAGCGGACAATGAGCAGTTCTTC. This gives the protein CASSFGLADNEQFF.

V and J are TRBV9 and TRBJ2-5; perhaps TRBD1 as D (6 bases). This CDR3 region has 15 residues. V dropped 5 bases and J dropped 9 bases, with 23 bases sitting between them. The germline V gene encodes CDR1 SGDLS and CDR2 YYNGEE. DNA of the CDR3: TGTGCCAGCAGGGACGGGGCAGGGGCCCGGTGGGCCCAGTACTTC. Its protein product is CASRDGAGARWAQYF.

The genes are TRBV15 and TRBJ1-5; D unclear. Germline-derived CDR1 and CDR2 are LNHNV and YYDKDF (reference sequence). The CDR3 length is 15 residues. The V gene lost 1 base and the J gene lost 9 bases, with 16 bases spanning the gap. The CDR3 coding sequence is TGTGCCACCAGCAGAGGAGGCACCCAGTTGATGCCCCAGCATTTT. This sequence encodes CATSRGGTQLMPQHF.

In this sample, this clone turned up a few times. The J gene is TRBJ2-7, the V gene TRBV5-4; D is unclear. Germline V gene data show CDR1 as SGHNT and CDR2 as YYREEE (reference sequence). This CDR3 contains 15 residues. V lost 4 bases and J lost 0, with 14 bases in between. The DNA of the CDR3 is TGTGCCAGCAGCGTCGTAGGTAGCCCCTCCTACGAGCAGTACTTC. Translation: CASSVVGSPSYEQYF.

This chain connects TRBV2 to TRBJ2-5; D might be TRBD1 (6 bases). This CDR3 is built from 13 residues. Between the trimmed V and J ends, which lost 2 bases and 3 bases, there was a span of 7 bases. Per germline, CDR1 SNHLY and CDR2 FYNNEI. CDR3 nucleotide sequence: TGTGCCAGCAGTGAACGGACAGAAGAGACCCAGTACTTC. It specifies CASSERTEETQYF.

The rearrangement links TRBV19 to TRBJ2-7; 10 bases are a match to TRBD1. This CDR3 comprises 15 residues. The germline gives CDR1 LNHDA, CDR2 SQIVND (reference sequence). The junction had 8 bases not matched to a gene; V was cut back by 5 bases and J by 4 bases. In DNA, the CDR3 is TGTGCCAGTAGTCTCAGGACAGGGGGTATGTACGAGCAGTACTTC. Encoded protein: CASSLRTGGMYEQYF. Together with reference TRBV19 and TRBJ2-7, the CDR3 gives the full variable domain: DGGITQSPKYLFRKEGQNVTLSCEQNLNHDAMYWYRQDPGQGLRLIYYSQIVNDFQKGDIAEGYSVSREKKESFPLTVTSAQKNPTAFYLCASSLRTGGMYEQYFGPGTRLTVT.

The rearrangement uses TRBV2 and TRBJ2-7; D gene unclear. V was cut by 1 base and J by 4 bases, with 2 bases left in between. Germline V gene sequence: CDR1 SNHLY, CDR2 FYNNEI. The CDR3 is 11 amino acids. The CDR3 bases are TGTGCCAGCAGTGAAGTATACGAGCAGTACTTC. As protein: CASSEVYEQYF.

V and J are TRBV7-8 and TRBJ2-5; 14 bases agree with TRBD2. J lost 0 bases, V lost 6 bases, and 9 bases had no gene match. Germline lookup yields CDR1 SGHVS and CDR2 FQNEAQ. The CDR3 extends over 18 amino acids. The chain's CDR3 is CASSNGLAGGWYQETQYF. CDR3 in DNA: TGTGCCAGCAGTAATGGACTAGCGGGGGGCTGGTACCAAGAGACCCAGTACTTC.

CDR3 protein: CASSLEDGGYEQYF. DNA for the CDR3: TGTGCCAGCAGCTTAGAGGACGGAGGCTACGAGCAGTACTTC. The chain uses TRBV7-2 and TRBJ2-7, with a weak D call TRBD2 (5 bases). Trimming took off 1 base at V and 3 bases at J, with 10 bases between the two ends. Germline V gene sequence: CDR1 SGHTA, CDR2 FQGNSA. The CDR3 sequence is 14 residues long. The variable domain in full, completed from reference TRBV7-2 and TRBJ2-7, reads GAGVSQSPSNKVTEKGKDVELRCDPISGHTALYWYRQSLGQGLEFLIYFQGNSAPDKSGLPSDRFSAERTGGSVSTLTIQRTQQEDSAVYLCASSLEDGGYEQYFGPGTRLTVT.